Shown below are 16 T cell receptor beta chains from a single sample sequenced in a study of CD8 T cells in Susac syndrome. An input of roughly 0.45 to 1 ug of RNA was subjected to reverse transcription using random hexamers. TCRdb reprocessed the immunoSEQ multiplex PCR reads with MiXCR, giving one entry per CDR3 protein. The sample lists some 130,000 distinct CDR3 sequences, 85% to 95% occurring once. Specimen: CD8+ T cells from PBMCs. The source is a human donor with Susac syndrome.

This clonotype was seen a single time. The chain uses TRBV9 and TRBJ1-4, with D possibly matching TRBD1 (5 bases). CDR1 is SGDLS and CDR2 is YYNGEE in the germline V gene. The CDR3 runs 13 residues. The V end was cut by 3 bases, the J end by 6 bases, with 9 bases between. CDR3 in amino acids: CASSGGTDEKLFF. The CDR3 DNA is TGTGCCAGCAGCGGAGGGACGGATGAAAAACTGTTTTTT. Drawing the rest from reference TRBV9 and TRBJ1-4, the complete variable domain is DSGVTQTPKHLITATGQRVTLRCSPRSGDLSVYWYQQSLDQGLQFLIQYYNGEERAKGNILERFSAQQFPDLHSELNLSSLELGDSALYFCASSGGTDEKLFFGSGTQLSVL.

The V call is TRBV4-1, the J call TRBJ2-5; TRBD2 matches 11 bases. The CDR3 has 16 residues. V was pared by 3 bases and J by 4 bases, with 7 bases of the junction left unmatched. Germline loops: CDR1 MGHRA, CDR2 YSYEKL. The CDR3, as DNA: TGCGCCAGCAGCCATGTGTCCGGGACTAGCGGAGAGACCCAGTACTTC. It codes for CASSHVSGTSGETQYF.

The V gene is TRBV29-1, the J gene TRBJ2-7, with 7 bases lining up with TRBD1. The CDR3 has 15 amino acids. Germline V CDR1 and CDR2: SQVTM, ANQGSEA. V dropped 3 bases and J dropped 2; count of bases not matched to a gene: 10. The CDR3 DNA follows: TGCAGCGTTGAGAGCCGACAGGGCACCGCCTACGAGCAGTACTTC. It is translated as CSVESRQGTAYEQYF.

The chain couples TRBV12-3 or TRBV12-4 to TRBJ2-4, with D tentatively TRBD2 (6 bases). V was clipped by 1 base and J by 9 bases, with 10 bases between them. CDR3 length: 13 amino acids. CDR3 nucleotides: TGTGCCAGCAGTTTAGGCTTGGGGGGCATTCAGTACTTC. Its protein product is CASSLGLGGIQYF.

The chain uses TRBV13 and TRBJ2-2; a weak D match, TRBD1 (6 bases). Trimming shortened V by 4 bases and J by 2 bases, and 11 bases separated the two germline ends. Germline V lookup: CDR1 PRHDT, CDR2 FYEKMQ (reference sequence). The CDR3 totals 15 residues. The CDR3 coding sequence is TGTGCCAGCAGCTCCTGGACAGATAACACCGGGGAGCTGTTTTTT. Amino acid sequence: CASSSWTDNTGELFF.

This clonotype was counted once. The genes are TRBV30 and TRBJ2-7; the match to TRBD1 covers 8 bases. V lost 4 bases, J lost 2 bases, and 7 bases stayed unmatched. This CDR3 comprises 14 residues. Germline CDR1 and CDR2: GTSNPN and SVGIG (reference sequence). CDR3 nucleotides: TGTGCCTGGACCCTCGGGACAGGTCCCTACGAGCAGTACTTC. Its protein is CAWTLGTGPYEQYF. The variable domain in full, completed from reference TRBV30 and TRBJ2-7, reads SQTIHQWPATLVQPVGSPLSLECTVEGTSNPNLYWYRQAAGRGLQLLFYSVGIGQISSEVPQNLSASRPQDRQFILSSKKLLLSDSGFYLCAWTLGTGPYEQYFGPGTRLTVT.

CDR3 protein: CASSRLTRRVGELFF. DNA for the CDR3: TGTGCCAGCAGCCGCTTAACCCGACGGGTCGGGGAGCTGTTTTTT. The chain carries TRBV11-2 and TRBJ2-2; D gene unclear. CDR3 length: 15 amino acids. Germline CDR1 SGHAT, CDR2 FQNNGV. V gave up 5 bases and J gave up 7 bases, with 17 bases separating them.

The V call is TRBV9, the J call TRBJ2-7; D gene uncertain. Between the trimmed V and J ends, which lost 0 bases and 2 bases, there was a span of 6 bases. Germline V CDR1 and CDR2: SGDLS, YYNGEE. The CDR3 totals 13 residues. CDR3 in amino acids: CASSVATAYEQYF. CDR3 DNA: TGTGCCAGCAGCGTAGCTACCGCCTACGAGCAGTACTTC.

The rearrangement links TRBV27 to TRBJ2-1, with D unresolved. CDR1 and CDR2 (germline): MNHEY, SMNVEV (reference sequence). The V end lost 4 bases, the J end lost 5 bases, and 6 bases lay between the germline ends. The CDR3 is 12 residues long. This chain's CDR3 is CASSSRNNEQFF. As DNA, the CDR3 is TGTGCCAGCAGTTCAAGAAACAATGAGCAGTTCTTC.

The rearrangement uses TRBV9 and TRBJ1-5, with 11 bases matching TRBD1. The CDR3 is 12 residues long. Germline V gene data show CDR1 as SGDLS and CDR2 as YYNGEE. V trimming: 4 bases; J trimming: 12 bases; junction bases outside the gene matches: 3. The CDR3 loop reads CASSTGTGGQHF. DNA of the CDR3: TGTGCCAGCAGCACCGGGACAGGGGGCCAGCATTTT.

V is TRBV5-6 and J is TRBJ2-2; 8 bases agree with TRBD1. The trim removed 0 bases at V and 3 bases at J, leaving 1 base unmatched. From germline, CDR1 is SGHDT and CDR2 YYEEEE. The CDR3 has 15 residues. Here the CDR3 reads CASSLGQGYTGELFF. Written as DNA, the CDR3 is TGTGCCAGCAGCTTGGGACAGGGGTACACCGGGGAGCTGTTTTTT.

J is TRBJ2-7 and V is TRBV7-6; 9 bases are shared with TRBD2. CDR3 length: 16 residues. Germline loops: CDR1 SGHVS, CDR2 FNYEAQ. With 1 base clipped from V and 0 bases from J, the junction kept 4 bases outside the gene matches. CDR3 protein: CASSLGQAGGSYEQYF. The CDR3 DNA sequence: TGTGCCAGCAGCTTAGGTCAAGCGGGAGGCTCCTACGAGCAGTACTTC.

This chain links TRBV9 with TRBJ2-7, with 7 bases aligning to TRBD1. V lost 4 bases, J lost 4 bases, and 8 bases stayed unmatched. CDR1 is SGDLS, CDR2 YYNGEE, per germline. CDR3 length: 14 amino acids. The CDR3 coding sequence is TGTGCCAGCAGCCCGACAGGGTCGAAGTACGAGCAGTACTTC. Encoded protein: CASSPTGSKYEQYF.

The CDR3 sequence is CASSLRDGPPWIYEQYF. CDR3 nucleotides: TGTGCCAGCAGCTTACGGGACGGCCCACCGTGGATTTACGAGCAGTACTTC. The rearrangement uses TRBV7-3 and TRBJ2-7; TRBD1 or TRBD2 may be the D gene (5 bases each). Germline V lookup: CDR1 SGHTA, CDR2 FQGTGA. Trimming took off 2 bases at V and 4 bases at J, with 21 bases between the two ends. CDR3 length equals 17 residues. The full variable domain, with the rest looked up from reference TRBV7-3 and TRBJ2-7, is GAGVSQTPSNKVTEKGKYVELRCDPISGHTALYWYRQSLGQGPEFLIYFQGTGAADDSGLPNDRFFAVRPEGSVSTLKIQRTERGDSAVYLCASSLRDGPPWIYEQYFGPGTRLTVT.

The gene calls are TRBV7-9 and TRBJ1-1; possible D gene TRBD1, 5 bases. The germline CDR1 and CDR2 sequences are SEHNR and FQNEAQ (reference sequence). The CDR3 sequence is 14 residues long. V dropped 5 bases and J dropped 11 bases, with 21 bases sitting between them. CDR3 nucleotides: TGTGCCAGCAGCGCCCAGGGCCCATTCCTTCAGGCTTTCTTT. It specifies CASSAQGPFLQAFF.

The chain uses TRBV28 and TRBJ2-1, with unresolved D. The CDR3 consists of 15 residues. The germline V gene has CDR1 MDHEN and CDR2 SYDVKM. V gave up 3 bases and J gave up 3 bases, with 12 bases separating them. The CDR3 reads CASSFAQSNYNEQFF. In DNA, the CDR3 is TGTGCCAGCAGTTTCGCCCAGTCTAACTACAATGAGCAGTTCTTC.